This entry lists 6 T cell receptor beta chains sequenced from one sample in a study of T cell responses to AZD1222 COVID-19 vaccine. Some clones are missing from TCRdb's copy, which holds only in-frame ones; the method was immunoSEQ multiplex PCR. The sample contains approximately 150,000 clones, roughly 91% of which appear only once. This material consisted of peripheral blood, taken on day 0 of AZD1222 vaccination. The receptor source for this set is an adult in good health.

CDR3 sequence: CASSLEGAATEAFF. The CDR3 nucleotides read TGCGCCAGCAGCTTGGAGGGGGCGGCCACTGAAGCTTTCTTT. The V gene is TRBV5-1, the J gene TRBJ1-1, with 7 bases lining up with TRBD1. J gave up 4 bases and V 0 bases, and 3 bases lay outside the gene matches. CDR3 length: 14 residues. Germline loops: CDR1 SGHRS, CDR2 YFSETQ.

This sequence joins TRBV19 and TRBJ1-5, with 10 positions matching TRBD1. The CDR3 is made up of 13 amino acids. The junction had 0 bases not matched to a gene; V was cut back by 8 bases and J by 2 bases. Per germline, CDR1 LNHDA and CDR2 SQIVND (reference sequence). The CDR3 DNA reads TGTGCCAGTGGGACAGGGGGCAATCAGCCCCAGCATTTT. It is translated as CASGTGGNQPQHF.

This clone occurred once. The chain has TRBV18 and TRBJ2-6, with TRBD1 identical over 8 bases. Germline CDR1 is KGHSH and CDR2 is LQKENI. With V trimmed by 3 bases and J by 1 base, 8 bases remained unmatched. This CDR3 comprises 18 residues. Written as DNA, the CDR3 is TGTGCCAGCTCACCTACGGGACAGGTATTTTCTGGGGCCAACGTCCTGACTTTC. Translated, it gives CASSPTGQVFSGANVLTF.

The genes are TRBV3-1 (or the pseudogene TRBV3-2) and TRBJ2-7; 10 nucleotides agree with TRBD2. From germline, CDR1 is LGHDT and CDR2 YNNKEL (reference sequence). The CDR3 consists of 15 residues. Germline trimming cut 5 bases from V and 3 bases from J; bases unmatched to any gene: 7. The DNA for the CDR3 is TGTGCCAGCAGCTCCCGACTAGCGGGCTACTACGAGCAGTACTTC. Its translation is CASSSRLAGYYEQYF.

There are a few counts of this clone. The chain carries TRBV29-1 and TRBJ2-5, with D tentatively TRBD1 or TRBD2 (5 bases each). Trimming removed 6 bases at V and 4 bases at J, with 15 bases between. CDR1 and CDR2 (germline): SQVTM, ANQGSEA. The CDR3 loop spans 13 amino acids. CDR3 nucleotide sequence: TGCAGCGTACCGACAGTAGGGAGAGAGACCCAGTACTTC. Protein product: CSVPTVGRETQYF.

This clone has just a few counts. In the same sample, other DNA sequences code for this CDR3. The rearrangement uses TRBV7-2 and TRBJ1-1; no firm D call. This CDR3 spans 13 amino acids. Between the trimmed V and J ends, which lost 3 bases and 5 bases, there was a span of 10 bases. The V gene's germline CDR1 is SGHTA and CDR2 FQGNSA. CDR3 residues: CASSLDRVTEAFF. The DNA for the CDR3 is TGTGCCAGCAGCTTGGATAGGGTAACTGAAGCTTTCTTT.